In this sample, the clone carrying this T cell receptor (beta chain) turned up once. Germline assignment: CDR1 KGHDR and CDR2 SFDVKD. Trimming removed 4 bases at V and 7 bases at J, with 9 bases between. The CDR3 loop spans 13 amino acids. This sample stems from a study of CD8 T cells in Susac syndrome. cDNA came from about 0.5 to 1 ug RNA primed by random hexamers. TCRdb re-derived calls from the immunoSEQ multiplex PCR reads in MiXCR, one entry per CDR3 protein. The sample gives roughly 180,000 distinct CDR3 sequences, around 94% of which show up once; 0.11% to 0.15% is in the top ten. Healthy donors formed controls matched for age and sex. Negative magnetic isolation gave CD8+ and CD4+ cells; FACS enriched CD8+ TEMRA.

Sequenced: CD4+ T cells from PBMCs. V usage is TRBV24-1 and J usage is TRBJ1-4; a weak D match, TRBD1 (6 bases). The sequence came from a human donor in good health. This CDR3 is CATSEGAGEKLFF. The CDR3 region has the DNA TGTGCCACCAGTGAGGGGGCTGGTGAAAAACTGTTTTTT.